The 28 T cell receptor beta chains reported below all come from one sample, sequenced in a study of T cell repertoires in cytomegalovirus infection. TCRdb used MiXCR to reprocess the reads, holding one entry per CDR3 protein. The sample lists fewer than 550,000 distinct CDR3 sequences, approximately 25% seen once, with 13% in the top ten. The material sequenced was PBMCs. These receptor sequences come from a human donor in good health (CMV status not recorded). Some clones in this sample may be carry-over from other donors' samples.

This clonotype was seen more than once but under ten times. The V gene is TRBV11-2, the J gene TRBJ2-3; 9 nucleotides line up with TRBD1. V trimming: 5 bases; J trimming: 4 bases; junction bases outside the gene matches: 4. From germline, CDR1 is SGHAT and CDR2 FQNNGV. There are 14 residues in the CDR3. The CDR3 coding sequence is TGTGCCAGCAGCGATCGACAGGGGGCAGATACGCAGTATTTT. It yields the protein CASSDRQGADTQYF. Variable domain in full (rest from reference TRBV11-2 and TRBJ2-3): EAGVAQSPRYKIIEKRQSVAFWCNPISGHATLYWYQQILGQGPKLLIQFQNNGVVDDSQLPKDRFSAERLKGVDSTLKIQPAKLEDSAVYLCASSDRQGADTQYFGPGTRLTVL.

This chain joins TRBV9 and TRBJ2-3, with 9 bases lining up with TRBD1. The V segment lost 4 bases and the J segment 3 bases; nucleotides outside the gene matches: 6. The length of the CDR3 is 15 residues. Looked up from germline, CDR1 is SGDLS and CDR2 is YYNGEE. CDR3 sequence: CASSIGTGRTDTQYF. Written as DNA, the CDR3 is TGTGCCAGCAGCATCGGGACAGGGCGTACAGATACGCAGTATTTT.

The table lists this clonotype with many counts. J is TRBJ1-2 and V is TRBV7-9; the D gene is possibly TRBD1 (6 bases). Between the trimmed V and J ends, which lost 4 bases and 8 bases, there was a span of 14 bases. The CDR3 runs to 13 residues. The germline V gene has CDR1 SEHNR and CDR2 FQNEAQ (reference sequence). CDR3 sequence reads: CASSSINRDGYTF. CDR3 DNA sequence: TGTGCCAGCAGCTCTATAAACAGGGACGGCTACACCTTC.

At least ten counts were recorded for this clonotype. The chain has TRBV7-2 and TRBJ1-1; D gene uncertain. CDR1 is SGHTA, CDR2 FQGNSA, per germline. This CDR3 contains 13 residues. V was shortened by 5 bases and J by 5 bases, with 12 bases between the two germline ends. CDR3 in DNA: TGTGCCAGCAGCCCGTTCAGACCGACTGAAGCTTTCTTT. This gives the protein CASSPFRPTEAFF.

The V gene is TRBV19, the J gene TRBJ1-2; TRBD1 matches at 9 bases. Germline V lookup: CDR1 LNHDA, CDR2 SQIVND (reference sequence). This CDR3 is 16 amino acids long. The J segment lost 8 bases and the V segment lost 6 bases, leaving 16 bases of the junction unmatched. The CDR3 is CASSQNNRDRAIGYTF. The CDR3, as DNA: TGTGCCAGTAGCCAAAACAACCGGGACAGGGCGATCGGCTACACCTTC. Full variable domain (outside the CDR3, taken from reference TRBV19 and TRBJ1-2): DGGITQSPKYLFRKEGQNVTLSCEQNLNHDAMYWYRQDPGQGLRLIYYSQIVNDFQKGDIAEGYSVSREKKESFPLTVTSAQKNPTAFYLCASSQNNRDRAIGYTFGSGTRLTVV.

In this sample, this clonotype turned up a few times. This chain connects TRBV6-2 or TRBV6-3 to TRBJ2-5, with TRBD1 matching 7 bases. CDR3 size: 15 residues. Germline lookup yields CDR1 MNHEY and CDR2 SVGEGT. The ends lost 0 bases at V and 4 bases at J; junction bases unmatched: 5. CDR3 nucleotide sequence: TGTGCCAGCAGTTACTCGACGGCAGGGGGAGAGACCCAGTACTTC. Amino acid sequence: CASSYSTAGGETQYF.

The chain joins TRBV28 to TRBJ1-4; TRBD1 might be the D (5 bases). This CDR3 has 13 amino acids. Per germline, CDR1 MDHEN and CDR2 SYDVKM. The ends were cut back, 5 bases at V and 8 bases at J, with 12 bases in the middle. DNA of the CDR3: TGTGCCAGCAGTGGGGGGTACGAGGAAAAACTGTTTTTT. Its protein is CASSGGYEEKLFF.

This clonotype was counted at least ten times. The chain uses TRBV7-2 and TRBJ2-7, with a weak D call TRBD2 (6 bases). The CDR3 covers 13 residues. From germline, CDR1 is SGHTA and CDR2 FQGNSA. Trimming cost V 5 bases and J 3 bases, with 11 bases left between them. CDR3: CASSTPGLYEQYF. CDR3 DNA: TGTGCCAGCAGCACACCGGGACTCTACGAGCAGTACTTC.

This chain's CDR3 is CASRPELPPNEQFF. The CDR3 bases are TGTGCCAGCCGTCCGGAGCTTCCTCCCAATGAGCAGTTCTTC. V and J are TRBV19 and TRBJ2-1; D is unresolved. Trimming pared 9 bases from V and 6 bases from J, leaving 18 bases between. The CDR3 consists of 14 residues. Germline CDR1 and CDR2: LNHDA and SQIVND (reference sequence). Drawing the rest from reference TRBV19 and TRBJ2-1, the complete variable domain is DGGITQSPKYLFRKEGQNVTLSCEQNLNHDAMYWYRQDPGQGLRLIYYSQIVNDFQKGDIAEGYSVSREKKESFPLTVTSAQKNPTAFYLCASRPELPPNEQFFGPGTRLTVL.

V usage is TRBV19 and J usage is TRBJ2-2, with D possibly being TRBD1 (6 bases). This CDR3 has 16 amino acids. Germline V gives CDR1 LNHDA, CDR2 SQIVND (reference sequence). Between the trimmed V and J ends, which lost 6 bases and 4 bases, there was a span of 18 bases. This CDR3 reads CASSGTGFGGTGELFF. For the CDR3, the DNA is TGTGCCAGTAGCGGTACAGGGTTTGGTGGCACCGGGGAGCTGTTTTTT.

The chain couples TRBV15 to TRBJ2-3; D remains unclear. This CDR3 comprises 16 residues. CDR1 and CDR2 from the germline V gene are LNHNV and YYDKDF (reference sequence). V was shortened by 1 base and J by 1 base, with 12 bases between the two germline ends. CDR3: CATSRGWVMGTDTQYF. The CDR3 region has the DNA TGTGCCACCAGCAGAGGTTGGGTAATGGGCACAGATACGCAGTATTTT. Drawing the rest from reference TRBV15 and TRBJ2-3, the complete variable domain is DAMVIQNPRYQVTQFGKPVTLSCSQTLNHNVMYWYQQKSSQAPKLLFHYYDKDFNNEADTPDNFQSRRPNTSFCFLDIRSPGLGDTAMYLCATSRGWVMGTDTQYFGPGTRLTVL.

This clonotype was observed many times. This CDR3 is CASSTTTGTGGETQYF. The CDR3 DNA is TGTGCCAGCAGCACTACCACCGGGACAGGGGGAGAGACCCAGTACTTC. This chain connects TRBV7-2 to TRBJ2-5, with 11 bases lining up with TRBD1. The V segment lost 5 bases and the J segment 4 bases; nucleotides outside the gene matches: 9. Germline CDR1 SGHTA, CDR2 FQGNSA. The CDR3 totals 16 residues. Variable domain in full (rest from reference TRBV7-2 and TRBJ2-5): GAGVSQSPSNKVTEKGKDVELRCDPISGHTALYWYRQSLGQGLEFLIYFQGNSAPDKSGLPSDRFSAERTGGSVSTLTIQRTQQEDSAVYLCASSTTTGTGGETQYFGPGTRLLVL.

In this sample, this clonotype turned up once. The chain uses TRBV30 and TRBJ2-1; D is unclear. CDR1 and CDR2 (germline): GTSNPN, SVGIG (reference sequence). The V end was cut by 0 bases, the J end by 6 bases, with 15 bases between. This CDR3 is 15 amino acids long. The CDR3 reads CAWSVPGSWANEQFF. The CDR3 DNA follows: TGTGCCTGGAGTGTACCAGGATCGTGGGCCAATGAGCAGTTCTTC.

This clonotype was detected a few times. This chain connects TRBV7-6 to TRBJ2-1; D is unclear. V dropped 0 bases and J dropped 11 bases, with 11 bases sitting between them. The CDR3 loop spans 13 amino acids. Germline V gene data show CDR1 as SGHVS and CDR2 as FNYEAQ. In nucleotides, the CDR3 is TGTGCCAGCAGCTTAGCGCTCCAGACCCAGCAGTTCTTC. Protein sequence: CASSLALQTQQFF.

This clonotype was seen repeatedly, ten times or more. The chain joins TRBV6-2 or TRBV6-3 to TRBJ2-7; 9 positions match TRBD1. The CDR3 contains 14 residues. The V gene's germline CDR1 is MNHEY and CDR2 SVGEGT. V gave up 5 bases and J gave up 5 bases; unmatched junction bases: 7. The CDR3 here is CASSDGQGSNEQYV. The CDR3 bases are TGTGCCAGCAGTGACGGACAGGGGAGTAACGAGCAGTACGTC.

V is TRBV10-1 and J is TRBJ2-7, with TRBD1 as a possible D gene (6 bases). This CDR3 comprises 15 residues. Looked up from germline, CDR1 is WNHNN and CDR2 is SYGVQD (reference sequence). The V gene lost 2 bases and the J gene lost 5 bases, with 16 bases spanning the gap. In nucleotides, the CDR3 is TGCGCCAGCAGTGAGACACTAAAGCAGGGGCACGAGCAGTACGTC. Protein product: CASSETLKQGHEQYV.

This clonotype occurred a few times. This chain uses TRBV14 with TRBJ1-4; 7 nucleotides agree with TRBD1. Germline V gene data show CDR1 as SGHDN and CDR2 as FVKESK. V lost 1 base, J lost 6 bases, and 2 bases stayed unmatched. The CDR3 covers 14 residues. The CDR3 nucleotides read TGTGCCAGCAGCCAAGTCGGGACAGATGAAAAACTGTTTTTT. It specifies CASSQVGTDEKLFF.

The rearrangement links TRBV6-5 to TRBJ2-1; D not certain. Germline assignment: CDR1 MNHEY and CDR2 SVGAGI. V was shortened by 4 bases and J by 5 bases, with 21 bases between the two germline ends. The CDR3 runs to 17 residues. The CDR3 bases are TGTGCCAGCAGTTCGTTCCCGCCCGGGTCCCTACACAATGAGCAGTTCTTC. It specifies CASSSFPPGSLHNEQFF.

In DNA, the CDR3 is TGTGCCAGTACCCCCGGGGAGGGGTGGACTGAAGCTTTCTTT. It yields the protein CASTPGEGWTEAFF. J is TRBJ1-1 and V is TRBV19; maybe TRBD1 (5 bases). The V gene lost 7 bases and the J gene lost 5 bases, with 17 bases spanning the gap. The CDR3 spans 14 residues. The germline V gene encodes CDR1 LNHDA and CDR2 SQIVND (reference sequence).

V is TRBV5-1 and J is TRBJ2-1; TRBD2 agrees at 7 bases. Germline CDR1 SGHRS, CDR2 YFSETQ. The V gene end was trimmed by 2 bases and the J gene end by 2 bases; junction bases not matched to a gene: 4. The CDR3 has 15 amino acids. The CDR3 region has the DNA TGCGCCAGCAGCTTTGGGGGAGGGACCTACAATGAGCAGTTCTTC. It encodes CASSFGGGTYNEQFF.

This clonotype has a handful of counts. J is TRBJ1-5 and V is TRBV7-8, with a weak D call TRBD1 (6 bases). The CDR3 has 16 residues. The V end lost 5 bases, the J end lost 7 bases, and 21 bases lay between the germline ends. The V gene's germline CDR1 is SGHVS and CDR2 FQNEAQ. The CDR3 loop is CASSQTPRTVGQPQHF. In nucleotides, the CDR3 is TGTGCCAGCAGCCAAACACCCCGGACAGTAGGACAGCCCCAGCATTTT.

The gene calls are TRBV9 and TRBJ2-3; perhaps TRBD2 as D (5 bases). Per germline, CDR1 SGDLS and CDR2 YYNGEE. Trimming pared 3 bases from V and 0 bases from J, leaving 11 bases between. This CDR3 is 15 amino acids long. In DNA form, the CDR3 reads TGTGCCAGCAGCGAAAGCGGAATTAGCACAGATACGCAGTATTTT. It codes for CASSESGISTDTQYF.

The chain couples TRBV29-1 to TRBJ2-5; TRBD1 or TRBD2 may be the D gene (5 bases each). The CDR3 sequence is 12 residues long. CDR1 is SQVTM, CDR2 ANQGSEA, per germline. V lost 5 bases, J lost 5 bases, and 12 bases lay in between. CDR3 region: CSVNWGGETQYF. The CDR3 DNA follows: TGCAGCGTTAATTGGGGCGGGGAGACCCAGTACTTC.

This clonotype appeared many times. This chain uses TRBV7-2 with TRBJ2-3; a possible D gene is TRBD1 (6 bases). V was cut by 5 bases and J by 0 bases, with 9 bases left in between. The CDR3 consists of 14 residues. Germline V CDR1 and CDR2: SGHTA, FQGNSA. The DNA for the CDR3 is TGTGCCAGCAGCGGACAGTTTAGCACAGATACGCAGTATTTT. Amino acid sequence: CASSGQFSTDTQYF.

This clonotype occurred many times. The CDR3 bases are TGTGCCAGCCCCTCAAGCGGAGGCTCTAACTATGGCTACACCTTC. Its protein is CASPSSGGSNYGYTF. The rearrangement joins TRBV7-2 to TRBJ1-2, with D uncertain. V gave up 8 bases and J gave up 0 bases, with 16 bases separating them. Germline loops: CDR1 SGHTA, CDR2 FQGNSA. The CDR3 spans 15 residues.

In its sample, this clonotype was seen many times. The chain has TRBV7-8 and TRBJ1-1; D is perhaps TRBD1 (6 bases). Germline CDR1 SGHVS, CDR2 FQNEAQ. The ends were cut back, 5 bases at V and 0 bases at J, with 13 bases in the middle. This CDR3 region has 15 residues. DNA of the CDR3: TGTGCCAGCAGCGATCCCGGACAGTTGAACACTGAAGCTTTCTTT. Residues: CASSDPGQLNTEAFF.

The chain links TRBV9 to TRBJ2-3; D unclear. The CDR3 contains 15 residues. Germline CDR1 is SGDLS and CDR2 is YYNGEE. Between the trimmed V and J ends, which lost 4 bases and 1 base, there was a span of 13 bases. CDR3 nucleotide sequence: TGTGCCAGCAGCTCCCCCCCCGCGGGCACAGATACGCAGTATTTT. Translated, it gives CASSSPPAGTDTQYF.

The chain couples TRBV2 to TRBJ2-1; 9 nucleotides agree with TRBD2. This CDR3 contains 15 residues. The V gene end was trimmed by 3 bases and the J gene end by 0 bases; junction bases not matched to a gene: 0. The germline gives CDR1 SNHLY, CDR2 FYNNEI. CDR3 residues: CASSDSGGSYNEQFF. The CDR3 DNA reads as TGTGCCAGCAGTGATAGCGGGGGCTCCTACAATGAGCAGTTCTTC.